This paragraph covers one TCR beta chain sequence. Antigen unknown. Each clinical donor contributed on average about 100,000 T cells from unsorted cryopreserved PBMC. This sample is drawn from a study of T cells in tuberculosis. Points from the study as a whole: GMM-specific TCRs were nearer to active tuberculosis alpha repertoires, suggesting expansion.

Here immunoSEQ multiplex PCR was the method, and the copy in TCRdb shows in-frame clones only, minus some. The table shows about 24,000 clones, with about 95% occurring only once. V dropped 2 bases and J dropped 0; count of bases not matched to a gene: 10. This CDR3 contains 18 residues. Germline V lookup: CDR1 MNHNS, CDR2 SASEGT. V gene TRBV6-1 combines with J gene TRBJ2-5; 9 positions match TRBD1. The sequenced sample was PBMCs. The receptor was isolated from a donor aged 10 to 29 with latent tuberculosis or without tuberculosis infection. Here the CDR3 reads CASSELVEGTGYQETQYF. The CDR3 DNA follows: TGTGCCAGCAGTGAATTAGTGGAGGGGACAGGGTACCAAGAGACCCAGTACTTC.